This T cell receptor (beta chain) was captured in a study of T cell repertoires in cytomegalovirus infection. The overall study: Public TCR beta signatures were indicative of both CMV infection and a matching HLA type.

Per the germline V gene, CDR1 is SEHNR and CDR2 is FQNEAQ (reference sequence). V was shortened by 4 bases and J by 0 bases, with 9 bases between the two germline ends. The CDR3 totals 14 residues. At least ten counts were recorded for this clonotype. The antigen remains unidentified. Broader study findings: CMV-specific HLA-C-restricted TCR beta clonotypes dominated the ex vivo response.

TCRdb analysed the reads with MiXCR anew, one entry per CDR3 protein. This sample has roughly 920,000 distinct CDR3 sequences, with roughly 30% found just once. The source is a human donor in good health (CMV status not recorded). Some clones in this sample may be carry-over from other donors' samples. The chain has TRBV7-9 and TRBJ1-1, with TRBD1 as a possible D gene (5 bases). Sequenced here: cultured CD8+ T cells from PBMCs, sampled from culture after CMV antigen stimulation. CDR3 bases: TGTGCCAGCAGCTGGCGACAGATGAACACTGAAGCTTTCTTT. This gives the protein CASSWRQMNTEAFF.